The clone carrying this T cell receptor (beta chain) has just a few counts. Its antigen is currently unknown. This entry comes from a study of T cell repertoires in cytomegalovirus infection. Study results and limitations: In two of eight donors, the top clonotype was HLA-C-restricted CMV-specific.

Germline V gene data show CDR1 as MDHEN and CDR2 as SYDVKM. The CDR3 consists of 15 residues. V was clipped by 2 bases and J by 5 bases; unmatched bases: 4. MiXCR was run by TCRdb on the reads, yielding one entry per CDR3 protein. The sample carries 160,000 or so distinct CDR3 sequences, 15% to 20% recorded once. This receptor was taken from a human donor in good health (CMV status not recorded). Some clones in this sample may be carry-over from other donors' samples. The rearrangement links TRBV28 to TRBJ2-3; TRBD2 agrees at 10 bases. Sequenced: CD8+ T cells from PBMCs. For the CDR3, the DNA is TGTGCCAGCAGTTTACTAGCGGGAGTAGGAGATACGCAGTATTTT. It codes for CASSLLAGVGDTQYF.